This T cell receptor beta chain came from a study of human T cells and chemical hapten exposure. Study information: Sensitization employed 2% DPC on approximately 2 cm by approximately 2 cm of upper inner arm skin.

This clonotype was recorded many times. MiXCR, run by TCRdb on the RACE reads, gives a single entry per CDR3 protein. The sample comprises 250,000 or so distinct CDR3 sequences, approximately 8.6% of which are singletons, and 2% to 2.5% rests with the top ten. Time point of the sample: pre-sensitization, week 0. Treatment described: therapeutic diphenylcyclopropenone sensitization with weekly scalp DPC. The length of the CDR3 is 15 residues. Germline V gene sequence: CDR1 MDHEN, CDR2 SYDVKM. The V gene lost 2 bases and the J gene lost 6 bases, with 14 bases spanning the gap. The receptor's source is a middle-aged woman with alopecia areata. Some clones in this sample may be carry-over from other donors' samples. The specimen comprised whole blood, sampled in connection with sensitization to the hapten diphenylcyclopropenone (DPC). The chain carries TRBV28 and TRBJ2-1; D gene uncertain. The DNA for the CDR3 is TGTGCCAGCAGTTTAACCAGTATAACTTCCAATGAGCAGTTCTTC. It encodes CASSLTSITSNEQFF.